This T cell receptor beta chain was identified during a study of T-cell memory formation after mild COVID-19. Overall study: Across donors, TCR clusters were largely donor specific. The study, taken as a whole, reports: Mainly in CM and EM were contracting CD4+ clones; CD8+ were in EMRA.

This clonotype has at least ten counts. The antigen is not known. J gave up 3 bases and V 4 bases, and 5 bases lay outside the gene matches. CDR3 length equals 14 residues. Constant-segment primers served in 5'RACE that generated TCR alpha and TCR beta cDNA libraries bearing sample barcodes and UMIs. TCRdb re-called the 5' RACE reads through MiXCR, storing one row per CDR3 protein. The sample yields roughly 130,000 distinct CDR3 sequences, approximately 5.9% seen once. Sequenced input: PBMCs or a T cell subset sorted from them (not recorded which). This sequence was found in an adult woman who had mild COVID-19 (a few samples of this study predate the infection). Cell type and time point are not known. The V and J genes are TRBV12-3 or TRBV12-4 and TRBJ2-5; 7 bases map to TRBD1. CDR3 sequence: CASSSSRGKETQYF. In nucleotides, the CDR3 is TGTGCCAGCAGTTCGAGCAGGGGGAAAGAGACCCAGTACTTC.